This T cell receptor (beta chain) was recovered during a study of blood T cells in healthy people across ages (dated by TCRdb to between 2015 and 2016). As for the study more broadly: In model experiments, template switching captured about one uniquely barcoded TCR beta cDNA molecule for every two T cells. The donors were split into four age groups: young (average about 16 years), middle-aged (39), aged (more than 60) and long-lived (under 85). Donors of different ages were randomly distributed across sequencing lanes to avoid experimental bias. For two donors (one aged 18 to 30 and one aged 80 or older), the study analyzed two additional independent replicas of 1 million unique cDNA reads from the same blood draw. Age-related changes in TCR beta repertoire diversity were measured in the study by deep sequencing normalized with unique cDNA molecular identifiers.

Germline trimming: 6 bases from V, 7 bases from J; junction bases outside gene matches: 13. Measured from the cysteine to the phenylalanine, the CDR3 is 15 residues long. The sequence is cut down to CDR3 DNA, 45 bases in frame from base 1. CDR1 and CDR2 (MNHEY, SVGAGI) derive from the germline V gene. Results and caveats for the whole study, not just this receptor: Donor CMV infection status was unknown, potentially confounding age-related changes in expanded clonotypes. The long-lived group showed more naive CD4+ T cells, fewer expanded clones and increased TCR diversity than the aged group, suggesting age selection. Estimates of total diversity from one million sequenced T cells were regarded as lower bounds and underestimates. Observed TCR beta diversity correlated strongly with the percentage of naive T cells measured by flow cytometry. Observed TCR beta diversity per million T cells fell roughly linearly with age, and a significant reduction was already apparent by age approximately 41. Since profiling was done on bulk unsorted PBMCs, naive and antigen-experienced compartments could not be conclusively compared.

Donors were 40 or so systemically healthy Caucasian individuals from Russia aged about 6 to 100 years. Each donor gave approximately 10 milliliters of peripheral blood, collected into EDTA-treated Vacutainer tubes. Ficoll-Paque density-gradient centrifugation was used to isolate PBMCs, with at least 7 million obtained per sample. Total RNA was extracted from PBMCs with Trizol reagent, with at least 5.5 micrograms obtained per sample. For every donor, flow cytometry on a PBMC aliquot measured the percentage of naive CD45RAhigh/CD27high T cells. The table lists this clonotype with a count of one. Its antigen remains unidentified. No base-level quality is on record; no much larger clone is a single base apart. A single read counts as weak evidence. Library preparation employed 5' RACE. Sequencing took place on an Illumina HiSeq 2500. The second PCR ran for about 6 to 12 cycles and used a J-beta primer mix along with a sample-barcoded 5' primer. A template-switch 5' adaptor carrying 12 random nucleotides introduced a unique molecular identifier onto each TCR beta cDNA molecule. Each sample yielded at least 2.5 million CDR3-containing paired-end reads. All of the RNA was converted into first-strand cDNA using the Mint cDNA synthesis kit, with a TRBC-specific oligonucleotide serving as the primer. Following uracil-DNA glycosylase treatment, a first 18-cycle PCR with universal primers M1SS and BC2_uni_R was performed on all cDNA. As for the original processing: For normalization, 1 million high-quality reads were randomly selected from each sample, with every read carrying a distinct molecular identifier. Reads sharing molecular identifiers were discarded rather than binned into consensus sequences. MiTCR, set to a Q25 quality threshold and the strictest error-elimination algorithm, was used for CDR3 identification, clonotype clustering and error correction. Lower-bound total TCR beta diversity was estimated with a nonparametric unseen species model using Euler transformation. TCRdb reanalyzed the raw reads on its own, using fastp at Q25 for trimming and MiXCR for clone calling, and kept in-frame beta chains. All rows with the same CDR3 protein become a single entry with the most common DNA and genes. Here the V and J calls rest on TCRdb's processing, not on the authors' analysis. The sample records fewer than 1 million distinct CDR3 sequences, more than 40% of which are singletons. The ten largest clones add up to about a fifth of the sample.

The clonotype comes from a man between 60 and 75 years old in good health. The chain joins TRBV6-5 to TRBJ1-2; the central 8 bases match TRBD1. Material for sequencing was blood. CDR3 reads: CASSIKPGQVSGYTF. The DNA sequence follows: TGTGCCAGCAGCATCAAACCGGGACAGGTGTCTGGCTACACCTTC.